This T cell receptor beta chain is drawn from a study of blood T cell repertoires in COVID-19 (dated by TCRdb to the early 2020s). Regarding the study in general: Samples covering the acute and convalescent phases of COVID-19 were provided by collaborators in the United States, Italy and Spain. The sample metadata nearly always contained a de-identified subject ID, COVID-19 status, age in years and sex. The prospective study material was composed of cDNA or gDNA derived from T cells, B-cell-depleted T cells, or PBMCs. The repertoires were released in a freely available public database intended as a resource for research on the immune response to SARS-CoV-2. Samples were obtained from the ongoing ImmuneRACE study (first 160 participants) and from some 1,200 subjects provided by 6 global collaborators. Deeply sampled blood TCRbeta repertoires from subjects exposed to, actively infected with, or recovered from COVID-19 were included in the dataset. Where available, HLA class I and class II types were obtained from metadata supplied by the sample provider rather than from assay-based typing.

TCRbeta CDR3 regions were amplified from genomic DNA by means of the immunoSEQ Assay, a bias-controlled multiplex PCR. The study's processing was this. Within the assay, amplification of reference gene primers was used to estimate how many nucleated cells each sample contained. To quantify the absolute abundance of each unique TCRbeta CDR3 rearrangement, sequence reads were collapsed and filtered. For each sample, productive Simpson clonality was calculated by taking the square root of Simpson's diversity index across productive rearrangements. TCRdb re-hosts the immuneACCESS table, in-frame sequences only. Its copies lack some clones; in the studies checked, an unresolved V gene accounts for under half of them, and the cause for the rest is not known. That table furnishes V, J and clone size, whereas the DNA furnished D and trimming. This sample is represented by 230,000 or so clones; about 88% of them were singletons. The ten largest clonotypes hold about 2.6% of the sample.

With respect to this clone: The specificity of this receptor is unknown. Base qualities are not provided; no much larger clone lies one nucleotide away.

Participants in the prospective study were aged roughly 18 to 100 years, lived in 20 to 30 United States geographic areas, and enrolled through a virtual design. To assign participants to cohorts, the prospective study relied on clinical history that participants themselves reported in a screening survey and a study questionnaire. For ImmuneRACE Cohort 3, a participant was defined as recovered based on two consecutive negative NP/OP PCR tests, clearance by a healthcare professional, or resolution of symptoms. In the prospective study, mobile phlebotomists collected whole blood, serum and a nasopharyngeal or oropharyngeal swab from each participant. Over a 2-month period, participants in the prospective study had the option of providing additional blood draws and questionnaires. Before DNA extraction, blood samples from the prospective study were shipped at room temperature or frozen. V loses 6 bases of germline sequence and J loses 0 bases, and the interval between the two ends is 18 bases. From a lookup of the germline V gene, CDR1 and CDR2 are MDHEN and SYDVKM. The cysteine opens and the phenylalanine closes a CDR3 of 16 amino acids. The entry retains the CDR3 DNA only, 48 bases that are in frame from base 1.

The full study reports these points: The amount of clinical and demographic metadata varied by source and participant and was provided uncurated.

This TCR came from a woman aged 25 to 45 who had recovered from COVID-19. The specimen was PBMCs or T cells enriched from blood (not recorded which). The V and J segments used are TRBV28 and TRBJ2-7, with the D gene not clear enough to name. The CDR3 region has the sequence CASSPTWRLSSYEQYF. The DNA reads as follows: TGTGCCAGCAGCCCTACCTGGCGGCTAAGCTCCTACGAGCAGTACTTC.